This is a list of T cell receptor beta chains from one sample in a study of post-analysis software for immune sequencing data. TCRdb re-called the PCR reads with MiXCR, one entry per CDR3 protein. This sample yields about 380,000 distinct CDR3 sequences, of which around 33% are seen a single time; about an eighth belongs to the top ten. Sequencing was carried out using blood. The source of these receptors is a girl aged 5 to 17 with multiple sclerosis. Each CDR3 is given with its conserved first and last residue. Fields, in order: D gene, J gene, V gene, CDR3 DNA, CDR3 protein. The D gene is left open where the match is weak.

D gene: TRBD1; J gene: TRBJ2-6; V gene: TRBV6-5; CDR3 DNA: TGTGCCAGCAGCTCTCGGGACAGGGTCGAAGCTGGGGCCAACGTCCTGACTTTC; CDR3 protein: CASSSRDRVEAGANVLTF
D gene: -; J gene: TRBJ2-2; V gene: TRBV6-5; CDR3 DNA: TGTGCCAGCAGTTTTTTCCGGGACACTTATACATTCAGGGAGACCGGGGAGCTGTTTTTT; CDR3 protein: CASSFFRDTYTFRETGELFF
D gene: -; J gene: TRBJ2-5; V gene: TRBV5-1; CDR3 DNA: TGCGCCAGCAGTCGATCAGCGGAACAAGAGACCCAGTACTTC; CDR3 protein: CASSRSAEQETQYF
D gene: TRBD1; J gene: TRBJ1-1; V gene: TRBV5-6; CDR3 DNA: TGTGCCAGCAGCTTGGCCGGGACAGGGGTCTCTGAAGCTTTCTTT; CDR3 protein: CASSLAGTGVSEAFF
D gene: -; J gene: TRBJ2-7; V gene: TRBV7-2; CDR3 DNA: TGTGCCAGCAGCTTAGCTGGGATTGGCTACGAGCAGTACTTC; CDR3 protein: CASSLAGIGYEQYF
D gene: TRBD1; J gene: TRBJ2-7; V gene: TRBV7-2; CDR3 DNA: TGTGCCAGCAGCCCGGGACAGAGGGCCCGGAACGAGCAGTACTTC; CDR3 protein: CASSPGQRARNEQYF
D gene: TRBD2; J gene: TRBJ2-5; V gene: TRBV5-8; CDR3 DNA: TGTGCCAGCAGCACTAGCGGGGAGTACCAAGAGACCCAGTACTTC; CDR3 protein: CASSTSGEYQETQYF
D gene: -; J gene: TRBJ2-2; V gene: TRBV4-1; CDR3 DNA: TGCGCCAGCAGCCATGGGGCACAATTCACCGGGGAGCTGTTTTTT; CDR3 protein: CASSHGAQFTGELFF
D gene: -; J gene: TRBJ2-5; V gene: TRBV5-1; CDR3 DNA: TGCGCCGGCAGCGGCGGGTCCGGGAAGGAGACCCAGTACTTC; CDR3 protein: CAGSGGSGKETQYF
D gene: -; J gene: TRBJ2-7; V gene: TRBV5-1; CDR3 DNA: TGCGCCAGCAGTTTGCACGGGGCGAGCTACGAGCAGTACTTC; CDR3 protein: CASSLHGASYEQYF
D gene: -; J gene: TRBJ1-2; V gene: TRBV7-3; CDR3 DNA: TGTGCCAGCAGCAATACAGGGTCCTCCGGCTACACCTTC; CDR3 protein: CASSNTGSSGYTF
D gene: -; J gene: TRBJ1-1; V gene: TRBV10-3; CDR3 DNA: TGTGCCATCAGTGGAGAGGCTTCCTCCACTGAAGCTTTCTTT; CDR3 protein: CAISGEASSTEAFF
D gene: TRBD2; J gene: TRBJ2-1; V gene: TRBV20-1; CDR3 DNA: TGCAGTGCTAGAGGGGGACTAGCGGGGACAAATGAGCAGTTCTTC; CDR3 protein: CSARGGLAGTNEQFF
D gene: TRBD1; J gene: TRBJ2-2; V gene: TRBV19; CDR3 DNA: TGTGCCAGTAGTATAGGGATAGACAGGGTACGCGCGAACACCGGGGAGCTGTTTTTT; CDR3 protein: CASSIGIDRVRANTGELFF
D gene: -; J gene: TRBJ2-7; V gene: TRBV10-3; CDR3 DNA: TGTGCCATCATGGGCGGGGGCCAGGACGAGCAGTACTTC; CDR3 protein: CAIMGGGQDEQYF
D gene: -; J gene: TRBJ1-4; V gene: TRBV6-5; CDR3 DNA: TGTGCCAGCAGTTACCAAAGGAGGGAAAAACTGTTTTTT; CDR3 protein: CASSYQRREKLFF